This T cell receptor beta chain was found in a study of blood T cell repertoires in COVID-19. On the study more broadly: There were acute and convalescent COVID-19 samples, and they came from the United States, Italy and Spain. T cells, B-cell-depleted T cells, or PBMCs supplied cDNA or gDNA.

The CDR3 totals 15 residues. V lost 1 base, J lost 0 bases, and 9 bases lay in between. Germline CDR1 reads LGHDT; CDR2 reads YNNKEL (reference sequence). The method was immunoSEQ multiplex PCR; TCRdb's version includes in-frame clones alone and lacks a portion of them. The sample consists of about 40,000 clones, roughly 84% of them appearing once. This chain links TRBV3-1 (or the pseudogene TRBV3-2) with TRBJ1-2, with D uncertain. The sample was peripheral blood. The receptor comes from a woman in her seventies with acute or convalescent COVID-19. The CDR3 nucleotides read TGTGCCAGCAGCCAAGGGGCGAGTTCTAACTATGGCTACACCTTC. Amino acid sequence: CASSQGASSNYGYTF.